Sequencing of this T cell receptor (beta chain) was carried out in a study of a mutant IDH1 vaccine in newly diagnosed glioma. Study in general: Commencement of vaccination occurred 4-6 weeks following radiotherapy alone, or concurrently with temozolomide cycles. The study's findings and limits: Patients mounted vaccine-induced immune responses in 85% to 95% of cases.

Sequencing used immunoSEQ multiplex PCR; TCRdb keeps in-frame clones, though not all of them. The sample contains 30,000 to 35,000 clones, approximately 53% of which appear only once. Comment on this clone: Its antigen remains unknown.

The sample's time point: week 5, during vaccination. Doses of 300 ug of mutant IDH1 20-mer peptide were given with topical imiquimod. The V end lost 0 bases, the J end lost 4 bases, and 13 bases lay between the germline ends. This CDR3 contains 15 residues. The germline V gene has CDR1 GTSNPN and CDR2 SVGIG (reference sequence). The TCR was taken from a woman aged 18-29 years with glioma. Sequencing used PBMCs, obtained from a glioma patient whose treatment included an IDH1 peptide vaccine. The chain links TRBV30 to TRBJ1-3; unclear D gene. In nucleotides, the CDR3 is TGTGCCTGGAGTGTACCTAGGGTGGGCGGAAACACCATATATTTT. Amino acid sequence: CAWSVPRVGGNTIYF.